The rows below give T cell receptor beta chains drawn from one sample of a study of OX40 agonist ivuxolimab in advanced cancers. Method: immunoSEQ multiplex PCR; TCRdb's copy keeps in-frame clones and lacks some. The sample carries 90,000 to 100,000 clones, around 90% recorded once. This material consisted of CD4+ or CD8+ T cells sorted from blood, taken in a trial of the OX40 agonist ivuxolimab. Source of these receptors: an adult with an advanced solid tumor such as melanoma, head and neck, liver or kidney cancer. Both conserved end residues are part of each CDR3. The order of the fields is J gene, clone size, D gene, V gene, CDR3 DNA, CDR3 protein. The D gene is left open where the match is weak. Clone size is given for some rows only: seen once, a few or many times, or a class if the clone is expanded.

J: TRBJ2-1
size: .
D: .
V: TRBV6-6
DNA: TGTGCCAGCAGTTTAACAGGCCCTCGCAATGAGCAGTTCTTC
CDR3: CASSLTGPRNEQFF

J: TRBJ2-4
size: .
D: .
V: TRBV5-4
DNA: TGTGCCAGCAGCTTGGAATCGGGTCCTGGAAACATTCAGTACTTC
CDR3: CASSLESGPGNIQYF

J: TRBJ2-7
size: .
D: .
V: TRBV5-5
DNA: TGTGCCAGCAGCACAGCTACCGGGACTCAATACGAGCAGTACTTC
CDR3: CASSTATGTQYEQYF

J: TRBJ1-1
size: .
D: .
V: TRBV10-3
DNA: TGTGCCATCAGTGAACAAGGTAACACTGAAGCTTTCTTT
CDR3: CAISEQGNTEAFF

J: TRBJ2-4
size: .
D: .
V: TRBV27
DNA: TGTGCCAGTACCCCCCTTGGGAACTTAGCCAAAAACATTCAGTACTTC
CDR3: CASTPLGNLAKNIQYF

J: TRBJ2-7
size: .
D: .
V: TRBV11-2
DNA: TGTGCCAGCAGCTTAGTTCGTCGGGCAGGGGGGGAGCAGTACTTC
CDR3: CASSLVRRAGGEQYF

J: TRBJ2-7
size: .
D: .
V: TRBV4-1
DNA: TGCGCCAGCAGCCAAGTAGTAGGGGCTCACTACGAGCAGTACTTC
CDR3: CASSQVVGAHYEQYF

J: TRBJ1-1
size: .
D: TRBD1
V: TRBV5-1
DNA: TGCGCCAGCAGCTCCAGACAGGGGCGGAGCACTGAAGCTTTCTTT
CDR3: CASSSRQGRSTEAFF

J: TRBJ1-3
size: .
D: .
V: TRBV5-1
DNA: TGCGCCAGCAGCTTCGGCCATCGCTCTGGAAACACCATATATTTT
CDR3: CASSFGHRSGNTIYF

J: TRBJ2-5
size: once
D: .
V: TRBV7-6
DNA: TGTGCCAGCAGCCTCCAAGAGACCCAGTACTTC
CDR3: CASSLQETQYF

J: TRBJ1-5
size: .
D: .
V: TRBV29-1
DNA: TGCAGCGTTCGTCTAGGGAATCAGCCCCAGCATTTT
CDR3: CSVRLGNQPQHF

J: TRBJ2-7
size: once
D: .
V: TRBV29-1
DNA: TGCAGCGTAGCGGGCTCCTACGAGCAGTACTTC
CDR3: CSVAGSYEQYF

J: TRBJ1-2
size: .
D: TRBD1
V: TRBV5-1
DNA: TGCGCCAGCAGCTTGACATTAGGGACAGGGGGCGTTTATGGCTACACCTTC
CDR3: CASSLTLGTGGVYGYTF

J: TRBJ1-4
size: .
D: .
V: TRBV6-6
DNA: TGTGCCAGCAGTCCCAGTGCAGGATCTAATGAAAAACTGTTTTTT
CDR3: CASSPSAGSNEKLFF

J: TRBJ1-2
size: few
D: .
V: TRBV27
DNA: TGTGCCAGCCGAAACCCCGGACCGGGGGCAGGGGTATATGGCTACACCTTC
CDR3: CASRNPGPGAGVYGYTF

J: TRBJ1-2
size: .
D: TRBD1
V: TRBV7-9
DNA: TGTGCCAGCAGCAAGGGACAGATGGGCTACACCTTC
CDR3: CASSKGQMGYTF

J: TRBJ2-3
size: .
D: .
V: TRBV9
DNA: TGTGCCAGCAGCGCCAGGACTACCAACTCCCCTAGTGATACGCAGTATTTT
CDR3: CASSARTTNSPSDTQYF

J: TRBJ2-2
size: .
D: TRBD1
V: TRBV5-1
DNA: TGCGCCAGCAACTCCGGGACAGGATCCGGGGAGCTGTTTTTT
CDR3: CASNSGTGSGELFF

J: TRBJ2-1
size: .
D: .
V: TRBV10-2
DNA: TGCGCCAGCGTAAGCTTAGACGGTTACAATGAGCAGTTCTTC
CDR3: CASVSLDGYNEQFF

J: TRBJ2-5
size: .
D: TRBD2
V: TRBV29-1
DNA: TGCAGCGTTGTGAGGGCGGGGGTTGGGGAGACCCAGTACTTC
CDR3: CSVVRAGVGETQYF

J: TRBJ2-7
size: .
D: TRBD1
V: TRBV11-2
DNA: TGTGCCAGCAGCACAGGGACAGGGGGCTACGAGCAGTACTTC
CDR3: CASSTGTGGYEQYF

J: TRBJ2-2
size: .
D: .
V: TRBV5-4
DNA: TGTGCCAGCAGCTTGGAGGGCTCCCCGAACACCGGGGAGCTGTTTTTT
CDR3: CASSLEGSPNTGELFF

J: TRBJ1-1
size: .
D: .
V: TRBV5-1
DNA: TGCGCCAGCAGCATACAGGGCACTGAAGCTTTCTTT
CDR3: CASSIQGTEAFF

J: TRBJ2-7
size: .
D: .
V: TRBV27
DNA: TGTGCCAGCAGTCGTGGAGTAACCTACGAGCAGTACTTC
CDR3: CASSRGVTYEQYF

J: TRBJ2-7
size: .
D: TRBD2
V: TRBV9
DNA: TGTGCGACCGGGACTAGCGTTTACGAGCAGTACTTC
CDR3: CATGTSVYEQYF

J: TRBJ2-1
size: .
D: TRBD2
V: TRBV5-4
DNA: TGTGCCAGCAGCTTACCGGGGGGCTACAATGAGCAGTTCTTC
CDR3: CASSLPGGYNEQFF

J: TRBJ2-1
size: .
D: .
V: TRBV29-1
DNA: TGCAGCGTTGGTCGGGACCAAGAGACGCAGTTCTTC
CDR3: CSVGRDQETQFF

J: TRBJ1-5
size: once
D: TRBD1
V: TRBV11-2
DNA: TGTGCCAGCAGTTTTACAGGGGGCAATCAGCCCCAGCATTTT
CDR3: CASSFTGGNQPQHF

J: TRBJ2-2
size: .
D: .
V: TRBV7-3
DNA: TGTGCCAGCAGCTTAGGGGTAGGGGTTGCCACCGGGGAGCTGTTTTTT
CDR3: CASSLGVGVATGELFF

J: TRBJ2-7
size: .
D: TRBD2
V: TRBV6-1
DNA: TGTGCTATACATCCGGGAGGTGGCTCCTACGAGCAGTACTTC
CDR3: CAIHPGGGSYEQYF

J: TRBJ2-1
size: .
D: TRBD2
V: TRBV5-1
DNA: TGCGCCAGCACCTCAGCGGGGGCCCTTAATGAGCAGTTCTTC
CDR3: CASTSAGALNEQFF

J: TRBJ2-5
size: .
D: .
V: TRBV30
DNA: TGTGCCTGGACCCCTGTGGGGGGAAATCAAGAGACCCAGTACTTC
CDR3: CAWTPVGGNQETQYF

J: TRBJ2-2
size: .
D: TRBD1
V: TRBV2
DNA: TGTGCCAGCAGGACAGGGCACACCGGGGAGCTGTTTTTT
CDR3: CASRTGHTGELFF

J: TRBJ1-3
size: once
D: .
V: TRBV27
DNA: TGTGCCAGCAGTTACAGAGGAAAGGGAAACCCCATATATTTT
CDR3: CASSYRGKGNPIYF

J: TRBJ1-5
size: .
D: .
V: TRBV28
DNA: TGCGCTATGGGGGGCCTGGGTTATCAGCCCCAGCATTTT
CDR3: CAMGGLGYQPQHF

J: TRBJ1-1
size: .
D: .
V: TRBV5-4
DNA: TGTGCCAGCAGCTTGGCGTACACTGAAGCTTTCTTT
CDR3: CASSLAYTEAFF

J: TRBJ2-7
size: .
D: TRBD1
V: TRBV7-3
DNA: TGTGCCAGCAGCTTATCCACAGGGGGCTACGAGCAGTACTTC
CDR3: CASSLSTGGYEQYF

J: TRBJ2-1
size: .
D: .
V: TRBV28
DNA: TGTGCCAGCAGTCCCCTTAAGGGGGGATGGGGGTTCTTC
CDR3: CASSPLKGGWGFF

J: TRBJ2-1
size: .
D: TRBD2
V: TRBV19
DNA: TGTGCCAGTATGGTTACGGGACTAGCCTACAATGAGCAGTTCTTC
CDR3: CASMVTGLAYNEQFF

J: TRBJ2-3
size: few
D: TRBD2
V: TRBV6-1
DNA: TGTGCCAGCAAGCGGGAGCCAGATACGCAGTATTTT
CDR3: CASKREPDTQYF

J: TRBJ2-1
size: .
D: TRBD2
V: TRBV19
DNA: TGTGCCAGTAGCTGGGGGACTAGCGCCTCTTCCAATAGGTATGAGCAGTTCTTC
CDR3: CASSWGTSASSNRYEQFF

J: TRBJ2-7
size: few
D: .
V: TRBV10-1
DNA: TGCGCCAGCAGTGAATACGGCCAGGCGGGCTCCTACGAGCAGTACTTC
CDR3: CASSEYGQAGSYEQYF

J: TRBJ2-5
size: .
D: TRBD1
V: TRBV5-1
DNA: TGCGCCAGCAGCTTGGGCAGCCGGGACAGGGGACAAGAGACCCAGTACTTC
CDR3: CASSLGSRDRGQETQYF

J: TRBJ1-4
size: .
D: .
V: TRBV6-6
DNA: TGTGCCAGCCGAAGACGGGATAATGAAAAACTGTTTTTT
CDR3: CASRRRDNEKLFF

J: TRBJ2-7
size: once
D: TRBD2
V: TRBV27
DNA: TGTGCCAGCAGTTTATCCACAGTGCCCCCGGGACTAGCAACACAAAGACCCTACGAGCAGTACTTC
CDR3: CASSLSTVPPGLATQRPYEQYF

J: TRBJ1-5
size: .
D: TRBD1
V: TRBV7-8
DNA: TGTGCCAGCAGCTTTCCCGACAGGGCGCAGCCCCAGCATTTT
CDR3: CASSFPDRAQPQHF

J: TRBJ1-1
size: .
D: .
V: TRBV6-1
DNA: TGTGCCAGCAGTGATAACGGGGCAAAGACTGAAGCTTTCTTT
CDR3: CASSDNGAKTEAFF

J: TRBJ2-5
size: few
D: .
V: TRBV7-3
DNA: TGTGCCAGCAGCTTAGCTCCTAGGGAGACCCAGTACTTC
CDR3: CASSLAPRETQYF

J: TRBJ1-1
size: few
D: TRBD1
V: TRBV2
DNA: TGTGCCAGCAGGCGGACAGGGACTGAAGCTTTCTTT
CDR3: CASRRTGTEAFF

J: TRBJ1-2
size: .
D: TRBD1
V: TRBV11-2
DNA: TGTGCCAGCAGCTTAACACGACAGGGAAGAATCGGCTACACCTTC
CDR3: CASSLTRQGRIGYTF

J: TRBJ2-5
size: once
D: TRBD2
V: TRBV27
DNA: TGTGCCAGCAGGGGCGGGAGGGCCGGAGAGACCCAGTACTTC
CDR3: CASRGGRAGETQYF

J: TRBJ1-3
size: .
D: .
V: TRBV9
DNA: TGTGCCAGCAGCGTAAGCCCAGGAACGGGAAACACCATATATTTT
CDR3: CASSVSPGTGNTIYF